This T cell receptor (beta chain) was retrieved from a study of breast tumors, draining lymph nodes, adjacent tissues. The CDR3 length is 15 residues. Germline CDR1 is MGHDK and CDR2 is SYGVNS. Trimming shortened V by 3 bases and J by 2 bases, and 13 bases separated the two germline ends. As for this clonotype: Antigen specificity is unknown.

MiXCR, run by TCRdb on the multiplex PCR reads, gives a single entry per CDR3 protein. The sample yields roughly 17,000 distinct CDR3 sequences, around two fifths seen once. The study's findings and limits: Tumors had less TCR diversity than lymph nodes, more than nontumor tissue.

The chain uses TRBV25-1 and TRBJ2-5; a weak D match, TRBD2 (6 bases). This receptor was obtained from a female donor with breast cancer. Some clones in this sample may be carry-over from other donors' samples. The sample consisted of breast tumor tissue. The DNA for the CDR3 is TGTGCCAGCAGTGAGCCGGCTAGCGTACAAGAGACCCAGTACTTC. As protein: CASSEPASVQETQYF.